This TCR beta chain was sequenced during a study of beta chain features in type 1 diabetes. In germline, CDR1 is SGHTA, CDR2 FQGNSA. CDR3 length: 13 amino acids. The V and J ends lost 5 bases and 5 bases respectively, with 13 bases between them. What was sequenced were expressed TCRB transcripts, since all of the isolated RNA had been reverse transcribed. Only in-frame clones appear in the TCRdb table, and some are missing; sequencing was by immunoSEQ multiplex PCR. The sample has some 250,000 clones, roughly 30% seen once; the top ten hold 4%. Sequencing input: central memory CD4+ T cells from blood. J is TRBJ2-7 and V is TRBV7-2; the D call may be TRBD1 or TRBD2 (5 bases each). The sequence was obtained from a man in his thirties or forties in good health. The CDR3 loop is CASSGVGRNEQYF. CDR3 in DNA: TGTGCCAGCAGCGGGGTGGGACGCAACGAGCAGTACTTC.